This TCR beta chain was identified in a study of graft-versus-host responses after intestinal transplantation (dated by TCRdb to the early 2020s). Notes on the research overall: Recipients received multivisceral, liver-intestinal, or isolated intestinal transplants. To identify alloreactive clones, pre-transplant mixed lymphocyte reaction products were sequenced and compared with unstimulated pre-transplant donor and recipient T cells. Graft-versus-host and host-versus-graft alloreactive T cell clones were tracked in the graft, circulation and bone marrow after intestinal transplantation using bulk TCR-beta CDR3 sequencing. A peak of at least 4% donor T cells among recipient peripheral blood mononuclear cells was the definition used for donor T cell macrochimerism. Samples from a few later patients were sequenced in-house on an Illumina MiSeq with MiXCR processing rather than by the commercial service. A cohort of some 24 intestinal transplant recipients, including one retransplant, was enrolled, and a few patients lacking pretransplant specimens were excluded. All recipients received anti-thymocyte globulin induction followed by maintenance tacrolimus and steroids for two to four years.

The meaning of the sample's time point label: cells obtained before transplantation from donor or recipient. CD3+CD4+ and CD3+CD8+ populations were FACS-sorted from unstimulated pre-transplant donor and recipient cells taken from spleen or lymph nodes. The library was produced with the immunoSEQ multiplex PCR assay. In most patients, genomic DNA was isolated using the Qiagen DNeasy Blood and Tissue Kit and sent frozen to Adaptive Biotechnologies for TCR sequencing. High-throughput TCR-beta CDR3 sequencing of genomic DNA from most patients was performed by Adaptive Biotechnologies. The published analysis was carried out like this. TCR sequencing data were retrieved from Adaptive's ImmunoSEQ software for 15 to 20 patients, whereas a few other patients were processed with MiXCR and VDJtools. To correct CD4 versus CD8 sorting errors, any sequence found in both subsets at a frequency ratio below 5:1 was removed. CDR3 nucleotide sequences shared by donor and recipient were removed because the origin of these sequences could not be assigned. At least 2-fold expansion over unstimulated cells and a minimum CFSE-low frequency of 0.002% (template counts) or 0.001% (read counts) were required for clones to be classified as alloreactive. A clone was considered mappable if detected in the sequenced pre-transplant spleen, lymph node, or MLR CFSE-low populations of the donor or recipient. The cumulative frequency of alloreactive clones was calculated as a percentage of all sequences, weighted by copy number. Held by TCRdb, this immuneACCESS table contains in-frame sequences only and omits some clones. Under half of the omission traces to an unresolved V gene where checked; the cause of the rest is unknown. The V and J calls and clone size come from that table; D and trimming were worked out from the DNA. Recorded for this sample are 80,000 to 100,000 clones; around 83% of them occurred a single time. The top ten hold approximately 18% of the sample.

The research as a whole found: GvH clones were detected in recipient bone marrow, and some appeared earlier in ileal mucosa or blood, consistent with an intestinal mucosal origin. Early after transplant, declines in HvG clones were associated with peak levels of circulating GvH clones. In patients with donor T cell macrochimerism, the allografts had high GvH to HvG T cell clonal ratios. The conclusions were limited by the relatively low number and heterogeneity of the intestinal transplant patients.

This clone was counted a single time. This clone's antigen is unknown. Per-base qualities were not stored, and no clone one base away is much larger. Via the germline V gene, CDR1 is MNHNS and CDR2 SASEGT. V is reduced by 4 bases and J by 0 bases, leaving a spacing of 11 bases between them. The CDR3 runs 15 amino acids, cysteine and phenylalanine included. Left in the record is the CDR3 DNA by itself, 45 bases read in frame from the first base. The chain uses TRBV6-1 and TRBJ2-3; the D segment could be TRBD1, given 6 matching bases. The origin of this receptor is a human donor who received an intestinal transplant. The sequencing here drew on unstimulated CD8+ T cells sorted from spleen or lymph node cells, taken before intestinal transplant. The CDR3 corresponds to CASSVVGQSTDTQYF. The nucleotide sequence reads TGTGCCAGCAGTGTGGTGGGACAAAGCACAGATACGCAGTATTTT.